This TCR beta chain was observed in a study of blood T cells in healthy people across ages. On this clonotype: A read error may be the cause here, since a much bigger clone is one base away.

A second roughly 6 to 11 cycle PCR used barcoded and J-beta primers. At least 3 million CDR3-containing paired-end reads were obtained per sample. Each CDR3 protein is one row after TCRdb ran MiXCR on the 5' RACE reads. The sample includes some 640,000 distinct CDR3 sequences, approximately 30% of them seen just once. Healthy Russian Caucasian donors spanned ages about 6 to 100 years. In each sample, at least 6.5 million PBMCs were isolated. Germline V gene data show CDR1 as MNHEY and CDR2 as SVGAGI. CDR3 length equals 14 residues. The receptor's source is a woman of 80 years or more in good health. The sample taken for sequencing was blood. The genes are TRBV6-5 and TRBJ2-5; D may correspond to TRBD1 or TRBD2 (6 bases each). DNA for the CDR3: TGTGCCAGCAGTTCCTTGGGGGGCAGGAAGACCCGGTACTTC. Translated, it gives CASSSLGGRKTRYF.